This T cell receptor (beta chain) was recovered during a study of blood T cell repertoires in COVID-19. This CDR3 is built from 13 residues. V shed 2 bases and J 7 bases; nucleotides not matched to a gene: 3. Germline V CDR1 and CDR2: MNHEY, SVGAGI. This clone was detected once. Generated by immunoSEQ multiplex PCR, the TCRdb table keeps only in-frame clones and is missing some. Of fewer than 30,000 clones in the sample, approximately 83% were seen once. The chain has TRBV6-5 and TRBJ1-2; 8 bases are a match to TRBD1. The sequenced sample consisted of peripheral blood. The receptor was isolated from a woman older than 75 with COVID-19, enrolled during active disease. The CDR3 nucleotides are TGTGCCAGCAGTTACGCAGACAGGGGTGGCTACACCTTC. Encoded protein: CASSYADRGGYTF.